A selection of T cell receptor beta chains follows, all from one sample in a study of patients and donors after allogeneic stem cell transplantation. TCRdb re-derived calls from the RT-PCR reads in MiXCR, one entry per CDR3 protein. The sample shows about 40,000 distinct CDR3 sequences, around a third of them seen only once. What was sequenced was blood, either unsorted or a sorted T cell fraction (not recorded which). All receptors derive from a human donor who was either an allogeneic HSCT recipient or a stem cell or donor lymphocyte infusion donor (not recorded which). It is not recorded whose cells these are; they may come from a transplant donor. The CDR3 runs from the conserved cysteine through the conserved F or W. A D gene is named only where the DNA matches it firmly. A clone size is listed for some rows: how often the clone was seen (once, few, many), or a class if it is expanded.

clone_size	d_call	v_call	j_call	cdr3_aa	cdr3_nt
-	TRBD2	TRBV12-3/TRBV12-4	TRBJ2-5	CASSVRGGVQETQYF	TGTGCCAGCAGTGTCCGGGGAGGGGTCCAAGAGACCCAGTACTTC
-	-	TRBV6-2/TRBV6-3	TRBJ2-7	CASSYSWTEFTYEQYF	TGTGCCAGCAGTTATTCCTGGACAGAATTTACCTACGAGCAGTACTTC
-	TRBD1	TRBV4-3	TRBJ1-1	CASSQDVRGTGTEAFF	TGCGCCAGCAGCCAAGATGTCCGGGGGACAGGCACTGAAGCTTTCTTT
-	TRBD2	TRBV27	TRBJ2-5	CASSPRSAPGLAGETQYF	TGTGCCAGCAGTCCCAGATCCGCACCGGGACTAGCAGGAGAGACCCAGTACTTC
-	TRBD2	TRBV29-1	TRBJ2-5	CSVEVAGGMETQYF	TGCAGCGTTGAGGTGGCGGGAGGGATGGAGACCCAGTACTTC
few	-	TRBV7-2	TRBJ1-5	CASSERGGAHQPQHF	TGTGCCAGCAGCGAACGAGGCGGGGCGCATCAGCCCCAGCATTTT
-	-	TRBV20-1	TRBJ1-3	CSARDGSGNTIYF	TGCAGTGCTAGAGACGGCTCTGGAAACACCATATATTTT
-	-	TRBV7-9	TRBJ1-1	CASSLALGKYTEAFF	TGTGCCAGCAGCTTAGCGTTGGGGAAATACACTGAAGCTTTCTTT
many	-	TRBV5-1	TRBJ1-2	CASSLGLGDYGYTF	TGCGCCAGCAGCTTGGGATTGGGGGACTATGGCTACACCTTC
many	-	TRBV28	TRBJ1-5	CASSFPPPLGVGPQHF	TGTGCCAGCAGTTTTCCCCCTCCCTTGGGGGTCGGGCCCCAGCATTTT
-	TRBD2	TRBV6-2/TRBV6-3	TRBJ2-3	CASGTGLAGGTDTQYF	TGTGCCAGCGGGACGGGACTAGCGGGAGGAACAGATACGCAGTATTTT
-	-	TRBV28	TRBJ2-7	CASRRAISSYEQYF	TGTGCCAGCAGACGCGCGATAAGCTCCTACGAGCAGTACTTC
-	TRBD1	TRBV24-1	TRBJ2-5	CATSGDRAQTQYF	TGTGCCACCAGTGGGGACAGAGCCCAGACCCAGTACTTC
many	-	TRBV5-5	TRBJ1-1	CASSLGRAGEAFF	TGTGCCAGCAGCTTGGGAAGGGCCGGTGAAGCTTTCTTT
many	TRBD1	TRBV3-1	TRBJ1-4	CASSPYRDRDEKLFF	TGTGCCAGCAGCCCATACCGGGACAGGGATGAAAAACTGTTTTTT
few	-	TRBV4-1	TRBJ2-5	CASSQQGWESKSQETQYF	TGCGCCAGCAGCCAACAAGGCTGGGAGTCAAAGTCGCAAGAGACCCAGTACTTC
many	-	TRBV12-3/TRBV12-4	TRBJ1-1	CASSLGDGRTEAFF	TGTGCCAGCAGTTTGGGCGACGGGCGGACTGAAGCTTTCTTT
many	-	TRBV5-1	TRBJ1-5	CASSLVGPEPQHF	TGCGCCAGCAGCTTGGTAGGGCCTGAGCCCCAGCATTTT
-	-	TRBV4-3	TRBJ2-5	CASSQGQQETQYF	TGCGCCAGCAGCCAAGGACAGCAAGAGACCCAGTACTTC
few	-	TRBV4-1	TRBJ2-5	CASSQDLHTKETQYF	TGCGCCAGCAGCCAAGACTTGCATACTAAAGAGACCCAGTACTTC
-	-	TRBV6-2/TRBV6-3	TRBJ1-1	CASSYSAVYTEAFF	TGTGCCAGCAGTTACTCGGCAGTTTACACTGAAGCTTTCTTT
few	-	TRBV20-1	TRBJ1-6	CSARDPKKGNSPLHF	TGCAGTGCTAGAGATCCTAAGAAGGGGAATTCACCCCTCCACTTT
few	-	TRBV5-1	TRBJ2-4	CASSQDSGAKNIQYF	TGCGCCAGCAGCCAGGACTCTGGAGCCAAAAACATTCAGTACTTC
-	-	TRBV20-1	TRBJ2-1	CSASLQREDEQFF	TGCAGTGCTTCCTTACAGAGGGAGGATGAGCAGTTCTTC
many	-	TRBV12-3/TRBV12-4	TRBJ1-6	CASSPVTF	TGTGCCAGCAGTCCCGTAACTTTT
-	-	TRBV6-2/TRBV6-3	TRBJ2-3	CASSRARSDTQYF	TGTGCCAGCAGCCGAGCCCGGTCTGATACGCAGTATTTT
many	-	TRBV7-8	TRBJ1-2	CASSSDLGLDSPF	TGTGCCAGCAGCTCCGATTTGGGGTTGGACAGTCCCTTC
few	-	TRBV29-1	TRBJ2-1	CSLLGSSSYNEQFF	TGCAGCCTCCTAGGTAGTAGTTCCTACAATGAGCAGTTCTTC
-	TRBD1	TRBV5-1	TRBJ2-7	CASATAGTGNYEQYF	TGCGCCAGCGCAACGGCCGGGACAGGGAACTACGAGCAGTACTTC
few	TRBD1	TRBV6-5	TRBJ1-2	CASSYSGQPYGYTF	TGTGCCAGCAGTTACTCGGGACAGCCCTATGGCTACACCTTC
-	-	TRBV10-3	TRBJ2-2	CAIRQNTGELFF	TGTGCCATCAGGCAGAACACCGGGGAGCTGTTTTTT
-	-	TRBV4-1	TRBJ2-7	CASSQDSGGRGEQYF	TGCGCCAGCAGCCAAGATTCCGGGGGGCGAGGCGAGCAGTACTTC
many	TRBD1	TRBV5-4	TRBJ2-5	CASSDRDQETQYF	TGTGCCAGCAGCGACAGGGACCAAGAGACCCAGTACTTC
-	-	TRBV7-2	TRBJ1-2	CASSFGPSLPGINGYTF	TGTGCCAGCAGCTTTGGCCCATCTTTGCCAGGGATAAATGGCTACACCTTC
few	-	TRBV4-2	TRBJ1-5	CASSQDPYPDPQHF	TGTGCCAGCAGCCAAGATCCTTATCCGGACCCCCAGCATTTT
-	-	TRBV5-1	TRBJ2-3	CASSLVGFTDTQYF	TGCGCCAGCAGCTTGGTTGGCTTCACAGATACGCAGTATTTT
many	-	TRBV24-1	TRBJ1-5	CATSVGGLIQPQHF	TGTGCCACCAGTGTTGGGGGGTTGATTCAGCCCCAGCATTTT
once	TRBD2	TRBV5-1	TRBJ2-2	CASSWRTSGRNTGELFF	TGCGCCAGCAGCTGGCGTACTAGCGGGAGAAACACCGGGGAGCTGTTTTTT
-	TRBD1	TRBV29-1	TRBJ2-7	CSVEGTGEAYEQYF	TGCAGCGTTGAGGGGACAGGTGAGGCCTACGAGCAGTACTTC
-	-	TRBV5-1	TRBJ2-7	CASSLVAWVYEQYF	TGCGCCAGCAGCTTGGTAGCCTGGGTTTACGAGCAGTACTTC